This T cell receptor beta chain was obtained from a study of CD8 T cells in Susac syndrome. Turning to the study itself: Susac syndrome patients were untreated, on corticosteroids with some adding intravenous immunoglobulin, or on intravenous immunoglobulin only.

The V segment lost 3 bases and the J segment 6 bases; nucleotides outside the gene matches: 7. Germline CDR1 is DFQATT and CDR2 is SNEGSKA (reference sequence). The CDR3 has 14 amino acids. An amount of RNA that ranged from roughly 0.5 to 1 ug was reverse transcribed with random hexamers. TCRdb fed the immunoSEQ multiplex PCR reads into MiXCR, producing one record per CDR3 protein. The sample contains around 200,000 distinct CDR3 sequences, about 95% of which appear only once. The sample consisted of CD4+ T cells from PBMCs. The chain couples TRBV20-1 to TRBJ2-7, with 11 bases that match TRBD2. The receptor comes from a human donor with Susac syndrome. The CDR3 sequence: CSASQLAGVSEQYF. DNA for the CDR3: TGCAGTGCTAGCCAACTAGCGGGAGTCAGCGAGCAGTACTTC.